Listed below are T cell receptor beta chains from one sample, sequenced in a study of blood T cell repertoires in COVID-19. Produced via immunoSEQ multiplex PCR; TCRdb's table is partial and in-frame only. The table lists 310,000 or so clones, around 88% of them singletons, with 5.5% to 7% in the top ten. Sequencing used PBMCs or T cells enriched from blood (not recorded which). The source is a woman aged 40 to 50 who had recovered from COVID-19. CDR3s include the opening cysteine and the closing phenylalanine or tryptophan. The D gene is left open where the match is weak. Clone size, where shown, is once, few, many, or a class for clones that have expanded.

V	size	D	J	DNA	CDR3
TRBV7-8	NA	TRBD2	TRBJ2-1	TGTGCCAGCAGCTTGGAGCGGGAGCAGGCTGAGCAGTTCTTC	CASSLEREQAEQFF
TRBV4-1	few	NA	TRBJ2-7	TGCGCCAGCAGCCAAGCCGACAGCGTTGGCTACGAGCAGTACTTC	CASSQADSVGYEQYF
TRBV7-2	NA	TRBD2	TRBJ2-2	TGTGCCAGCAGCTTAAAACTAGCGGGGGCCGGGGAGCTGTTTTTT	CASSLKLAGAGELFF
TRBV29-1	NA	TRBD1	TRBJ2-2	TGCAGCGTAGAACGACAGGGTTCCGGGGAGCTGTTTTTT	CSVERQGSGELFF
TRBV28	NA	NA	TRBJ1-4	TGTGCCACCCGGTCCAATGAAAAACTGTTTTTT	CATRSNEKLFF
TRBV10-3	once	NA	TRBJ1-3	TGTGCCATCAGTTCCGACAGATTGTCTGGAAACACCATATATTTT	CAISSDRLSGNTIYF
TRBV19	NA	TRBD2	TRBJ2-1	TGTGCCAGTAGTCTTAGACTAGCGGGAGTAGCTGAGCAGTTCTTC	CASSLRLAGVAEQFF
TRBV2	few	NA	TRBJ1-1	TGTGCCAGCGTTGCGGACAGAGAAGCTTTCTTT	CASVADREAFF
TRBV28	NA	NA	TRBJ2-5	TGTGCCAGCAGCTACGGTTCCGGGGAGACCCAGTACTTC	CASSYGSGETQYF
TRBV28	NA	TRBD2	TRBJ2-7	TGTGCCAGCAGCTTGAGAACTAGCGGGGCGCCGACCAGGTCCTACGAGCAGTACTTC	CASSLRTSGAPTRSYEQYF
TRBV5-1	NA	TRBD1	TRBJ2-1	TGCGCCAGCAGCCCCGGGGCTACCGGGACAGGGGGCGCTCAGCGCAATGAGCAGTTCTTC	CASSPGATGTGGAQRNEQFF
TRBV29-1	once	NA	TRBJ2-7	TGCAGCGTTCGTCGCGGCTCCTACGAGCAGTACTTC	CSVRRGSYEQYF
TRBV30	NA	NA	TRBJ1-5	TGTGCCTGGAGTGGAGGGAGTTTAAGCAATCAGCCCCAGCATTTT	CAWSGGSLSNQPQHF
TRBV19	NA	TRBD2	TRBJ2-7	TGTGCCAGTAGCGAAAGCGGGAGCGGCTCCTACGAGCAGTACTTC	CASSESGSGSYEQYF